Included here is one TCR beta chain sequence, with context. This specimen belongs to a study of shared clonotypes between healthy human individuals. Profiling relied on immunoSEQ multiplex PCR, and the TCRdb table lists in-frame clones only, not all of them. In the table there are 2 million to 2.5 million clones, approximately 96% of which are singletons. Trimming left V 5 bases short and J 3 bases short, with 16 bases between. Germline lookup yields CDR1 MNHNY and CDR2 SVGAGI (reference sequence). The CDR3 runs 15 residues. The source of this sequence is a man in his late teens or twenties in good health. The chain couples TRBV6-6 to TRBJ1-1; maybe TRBD1 (6 bases). The source material was naive CD4+ T cells sorted from blood. The subset here: CD45RA+ positively selected. Here the CDR3 DNA reads TGTGCCAGCAGTCACCCGGGGGGCAGGGACACTGAAGCTTTCTTT. Translated, it gives CASSHPGGRDTEAFF.